The 2 T cell receptor beta chains below all came from one sample that was sequenced in a study of blood T cell repertoires in COVID-19. Generated by immunoSEQ multiplex PCR, the TCRdb table keeps only in-frame clones and is missing some. The data show approximately 190,000 clones, with about 80% seen just once and approximately 15% held by the top ten. The specimen was peripheral blood. Source of these receptors: a man aged 30-40 years with active or convalescent COVID-19.

The V gene is TRBV14, the J gene TRBJ1-1, with 9 positions matching TRBD1. The CDR3 has 13 residues. CDR1 and CDR2 (germline): SGHDN, FVKESK. Trimming at V came to 6 bases and at J to 4 bases, leaving 3 bases not matched to a gene. CDR3 bases: TGTGCCAGCAGGAAACAGGGGGCCACTGAAGCTTTCTTT. Protein sequence: CASRKQGATEAFF.

The CDR3 spells CASSQEGRTGVTEAFF. CDR3 nucleotides: TGTGCCAGCAGCCAAGAAGGTAGGACCGGGGTCACTGAAGCTTTCTTT. The chain recombines TRBV3-1 (or the pseudogene TRBV3-2) with TRBJ1-1; no reliable D call. The V gene's germline CDR1 is LGHDT and CDR2 YNNKEL (reference sequence). V lost 0 bases and J lost 4, with 15 bases in between. This CDR3 comprises 16 residues.